A few counts support the clone carrying this TCR beta chain. What it binds is unknown. In TCRdb, the 5' RACE reads were re-called with MiXCR into one record per CDR3 protein. This sample yields some 130,000 distinct CDR3 sequences, of which about an eighth are seen a single time; 2.5% to 3.5% belongs to the top ten. The CDR3 is 17 residues long. Germline values: CDR1 LGHNA, CDR2 YNFKEQ. With V trimmed by 3 bases and J by 7 bases, 16 bases remained unmatched. This sample stems from a study of CD8 T cells in ankylosing spondylitis. Study findings and constraints: Within peripheral blood, clones linked to disease were CD8+ and relatively rare. The study identified a TCR beta motif of 7 or 8 highly homologous variants that appeared characteristic of ankylosing spondylitis blood. Both synovial fluid and blood in reactive arthritis had previously been reported to carry some motif variants. Clones linked to disease were reported to show significant enrichment in matched ankylosing spondylitis synovial fluid.

The chain employs TRBV4-2 and TRBJ2-7, with 9 bases matching TRBD2. Sequencing was performed on blood, either unsorted or a sorted T cell fraction (not recorded which). The receptor was derived from a female donor with ankylosing spondylitis or in good health (not recorded which). For the CDR3, the DNA is TGTGCCAGCAGCCACATCTATGCGGGAGGGCCGGTTGGGGAGCAGTACTTC. Translation gives CASSHIYAGGPVGEQYF.